This is a list of T cell receptor beta chains from one sample in a study of blood T cells in healthy people across ages. TCRdb redid the calling of the 5' RACE reads with MiXCR, one entry per CDR3 protein. The sample shows 550,000 to 750,000 distinct CDR3 sequences, about 21% of them seen only once. The sequencing sample was made of blood. The receptors stem from a man in his 70s in good health. The CDR3 runs from the conserved cysteine through the conserved F or W. Each record gives: V gene, D gene, clone size, J gene, CDR3 protein, CDR3 DNA. D genes are given only for firm matches. The listing skips clone size in some rows; elsewhere it reads once, few, many or a size class.

V: TRBV28
D: -
size: -
J: TRBJ2-3
CDR3: CASTRRAPGSDTQYF
DNA: TGTGCCAGCACCCGGAGGGCCCCAGGTTCAGATACGCAGTATTTT

V: TRBV7-2
D: TRBD2
size: many
J: TRBJ2-1
CDR3: CASSPQAGGPVNEQFF
DNA: TGTGCCAGCAGCCCCCAAGCGGGAGGGCCGGTCAATGAGCAGTTCTTC

V: TRBV28
D: -
size: -
J: TRBJ1-5
CDR3: CASSPSGGRGYF
DNA: TGTGCCAGCAGCCCTTCTGGAGGAAGGGGTTATTTT

V: TRBV6-5
D: -
size: -
J: TRBJ2-3
CDR3: CATTIPGTDTQYF
DNA: TGTGCCACAACTATACCGGGCACAGATACGCAGTATTTT

V: TRBV20-1
D: -
size: few
J: TRBJ2-3
CDR3: CSASRTAADTQYF
DNA: TGCAGTGCTAGTCGGACGGCGGCAGATACGCAGTATTTT

V: TRBV11-1
D: TRBD2
size: medium-sized
J: TRBJ2-1
CDR3: CASSILAGDSYNEQFF
DNA: TGTGCCAGCAGTATACTAGCGGGGGACTCCTACAATGAGCAGTTCTTC

V: TRBV28
D: -
size: few
J: TRBJ2-6
CDR3: CASSSPGTTGANVLTF
DNA: TGTGCCAGCAGTTCCCCCGGGACGACCGGGGCCAACGTCCTGACTTTC

V: TRBV5-1
D: TRBD2
size: few
J: TRBJ2-7
CDR3: CASSGLAGGPGEQYF
DNA: TGCGCCAGCAGCGGACTAGCGGGAGGGCCGGGCGAGCAGTACTTC

V: TRBV6-6
D: TRBD1
size: few
J: TRBJ2-5
CDR3: CASRRDRSETQYF
DNA: TGTGCCAGCAGACGGGACAGGTCAGAGACCCAGTACTTC

V: TRBV28
D: TRBD1
size: few
J: TRBJ2-2
CDR3: CASSWGTVPLRTGELFF
DNA: TGTGCCAGCAGTTGGGGGACAGTTCCTTTGAGGACCGGGGAGCTGTTTTTT

V: TRBV11-3
D: -
size: -
J: TRBJ1-4
CDR3: CASSLQLPATNEKLFF
DNA: TGTGCCAGCAGCTTACAGCTACCGGCAACTAATGAAAAACTGTTTTTT

V: TRBV5-6
D: -
size: few
J: TRBJ1-3
CDR3: CASSLAGPAQYTIYF
DNA: TGTGCCAGCAGCTTGGCCGGACCGGCTCAGTACACCATATATTTT

V: TRBV4-3
D: -
size: few
J: TRBJ2-5
CDR3: CASSQLPGVETQYF
DNA: TGCGCCAGCAGCCAGCTCCCGGGGGTTGAGACCCAGTACTTC

V: TRBV20-1
D: -
size: few
J: TRBJ1-1
CDR3: CSAREAEAFF
DNA: TGCAGTGCTAGAGAGGCTGAAGCTTTCTTT

V: TRBV15
D: TRBD2
size: few
J: TRBJ2-1
CDR3: CATSRDRLAGVNEQFF
DNA: TGTGCCACCAGCAGAGATCGACTAGCGGGAGTCAATGAGCAGTTCTTC

V: TRBV6-5
D: -
size: few
J: TRBJ2-7
CDR3: CASSYTVGSDSYEQYF
DNA: TGTGCCAGCAGTTACACGGTGGGGAGCGATTCCTACGAGCAGTACTTC

V: TRBV5-1
D: TRBD1
size: few
J: TRBJ2-7
CDR3: CASSPTGNYEQYF
DNA: TGCGCCAGCAGCCCGACAGGGAACTACGAGCAGTACTTC

V: TRBV5-6
D: -
size: few
J: TRBJ1-2
CDR3: CASSPSRARYGYTF
DNA: TGTGCCAGCAGCCCCTCCCGCGCCCGCTATGGCTACACCTTC

V: TRBV4-1
D: -
size: -
J: TRBJ2-7
CDR3: CASSQVTKTYEQYF
DNA: TGCGCCAGCAGCCAAGTGACTAAGACCTACGAGCAGTACTTC

V: TRBV12-3/TRBV12-4
D: -
size: -
J: TRBJ2-5
CDR3: CASSLVRRETQYF
DNA: TGTGCCAGCAGCTTGGTCCGGCGGGAGACCCAGTACTTC

V: TRBV7-8
D: TRBD2
size: -
J: TRBJ2-1
CDR3: CASSQGLAGGLGEQFF
DNA: TGTGCCAGCAGCCAGGGACTAGCGGGAGGCCTTGGCGAGCAGTTCTTC

V: TRBV7-6
D: -
size: -
J: TRBJ1-4
CDR3: CASSPLTGPTEKLFF
DNA: TGTGCCAGCAGCCCCCTCACAGGGCCCACTGAAAAACTGTTTTTT

V: TRBV20-1
D: -
size: few
J: TRBJ2-5
CDR3: CSASVAGQETQYF
DNA: TGCAGTGCTAGCGTAGCAGGGCAGGAGACCCAGTACTTC